This is a list of T cell receptor beta chains from one sample in a study of T cell repertoires in cytomegalovirus infection. MiXCR, run by TCRdb on the reads, gives a single entry per CDR3 protein. This sample has 900,000 to 950,000 distinct CDR3 sequences, with approximately 33% found just once. For these receptors, no antigen is known. Sequenced material: cultured CD8+ T cells from PBMCs, taken from culture after CMV antigen stimulation. The receptor source for this set is a human donor in good health (CMV status not recorded). Some clones in this sample may be carry-over from other donors' samples. The CDR3 runs from the conserved cysteine through the conserved F or W. A D gene is named only where the DNA matches it firmly. For some rows the clone size is stated as once, few or many, or as a class when expanded; others skip it.

j_gene: TRBJ2-1; v_gene: TRBV7-6; d_gene: TRBD2; len: 16; abundance: many; CDR3aa: CASSPRGGERNNEQFF; CDR3nt: TGTGCCAGCAGCCCGCGGGGGGGGGAAAGGAACAATGAGCAGTTCTTC
j_gene: TRBJ2-1; v_gene: TRBV4-2; d_gene: TRBD2; len: 15; abundance: -; CDR3aa: CASSETSRSYNEQFF; CDR3nt: TGTGCCAGCAGCGAGACTAGCCGCTCCTACAATGAGCAGTTCTTC
j_gene: TRBJ2-3; v_gene: TRBV12-3/TRBV12-4; d_gene: TRBD2; len: 14; abundance: -; CDR3aa: CASTTSGVTDTQYF; CDR3nt: TGTGCCAGCACGACTAGCGGGGTCACAGATACGCAGTATTTT
j_gene: TRBJ2-3; v_gene: TRBV4-1; d_gene: TRBD2; len: 14; abundance: few; CDR3aa: CASSGRGGTDTQYF; CDR3nt: TGCGCCAGCAGCGGGCGGGGGGGCACAGATACGCAGTATTTT
j_gene: TRBJ2-2; v_gene: TRBV6-2/TRBV6-3; d_gene: -; len: 16; abundance: few; CDR3aa: CASSYSSRGNTGELFF; CDR3nt: TGTGCCAGCAGTTACTCGAGCAGGGGGAACACCGGGGAGCTGTTTTTT
j_gene: TRBJ1-1; v_gene: TRBV11-2; d_gene: -; len: 14; abundance: few; CDR3aa: CASSSEEGRTEAFF; CDR3nt: TGTGCCAGCAGCTCCGAGGAAGGAAGGACTGAAGCTTTCTTT
j_gene: TRBJ1-2; v_gene: TRBV19; d_gene: -; len: 14; abundance: few; CDR3aa: CASSSWGANYGYTF; CDR3nt: TGTGCCAGTAGTTCCTGGGGAGCCAACTATGGCTACACCTTC
j_gene: TRBJ2-1; v_gene: TRBV27; d_gene: TRBD2; len: 18; abundance: many; CDR3aa: CASSLSPSGAHSYNEQFF; CDR3nt: TGTGCCAGCAGTTTATCCCCTAGCGGGGCCCACTCCTACAATGAGCAGTTCTTC
j_gene: TRBJ2-3; v_gene: TRBV19; d_gene: -; len: 13; abundance: -; CDR3aa: CASSIGSVDTQYF; CDR3nt: TGTGCCAGTAGTATAGGGTCCGTTGATACGCAGTATTTT
j_gene: TRBJ2-1; v_gene: TRBV10-3; d_gene: -; len: 13; abundance: few; CDR3aa: CAINNRSYNEQFF; CDR3nt: TGTGCCATCAATAACAGGTCCTACAATGAGCAGTTCTTT
j_gene: TRBJ2-3; v_gene: TRBV7-2; d_gene: TRBD2; len: 19; abundance: -; CDR3aa: CASSPSGGVAGGPGDTQYF; CDR3nt: TGTGCCAGCAGCCCTAGTGGGGGAGTTGCGGGGGGCCCCGGAGATACGCAGTATTTT
j_gene: TRBJ2-3; v_gene: TRBV7-9; d_gene: TRBD2; len: 17; abundance: few; CDR3aa: CASSFTSGGFLTDTQYF; CDR3nt: TGTGCCAGCAGCTTCACTAGCGGGGGGTTCCTAACAGATACGCAGTATTTT
j_gene: TRBJ2-5; v_gene: TRBV5-1; d_gene: -; len: 12; abundance: few; CDR3aa: CASSRDRRTQYF; CDR3nt: TGCGCCAGCAGCCGGGACCGGCGGACCCAGTACTTC
j_gene: TRBJ1-1; v_gene: TRBV7-6; d_gene: -; len: 14; abundance: -; CDR3aa: CASSLYEVNTEAFF; CDR3nt: TGTGCCAGCAGCTTATATGAAGTGAACACTGAAGCTTTCTTT
j_gene: TRBJ1-3; v_gene: TRBV20-1; d_gene: TRBD1; len: 15; abundance: -; CDR3aa: CSAIPFQTGGNTIYF; CDR3nt: TGCAGTGCCATACCCTTTCAGACAGGGGGAAACACCATATATTTT
j_gene: TRBJ2-2; v_gene: TRBV4-1; d_gene: TRBD1; len: 18; abundance: -; CDR3aa: CASRRVHTGAAYTGELFF; CDR3nt: TGCGCCAGCAGACGCGTCCATACAGGGGCGGCGTACACCGGGGAGCTGTTTTTT
j_gene: TRBJ2-1; v_gene: TRBV27; d_gene: -; len: 14; abundance: few; CDR3aa: CASSSYSAWGEQFF; CDR3nt: TGTGCCAGCAGTTCTTACAGCGCTTGGGGTGAGCAGTTCTTC
j_gene: TRBJ2-3; v_gene: TRBV14; d_gene: TRBD2; len: 15; abundance: few; CDR3aa: CASNERGGHTDTQYF; CDR3nt: TGTGCCAGCAACGAGCGGGGGGGCCACACAGATACGCAGTATTTT
j_gene: TRBJ2-6; v_gene: TRBV5-4; d_gene: -; len: 16; abundance: -; CDR3aa: CATSKQVLSGANVLTF; CDR3nt: TGTGCCACTTCAAAACAGGTCCTCTCTGGGGCCAACGTCCTGACTTTC
j_gene: TRBJ2-5; v_gene: TRBV19; d_gene: TRBD2; len: 16; abundance: -; CDR3aa: CASSPTSGGHQETQYF; CDR3nt: TGTGCCAGTAGTCCGACTAGCGGGGGTCACCAAGAGACCCAGTACTTC
j_gene: TRBJ1-2; v_gene: TRBV6-6; d_gene: TRBD1; len: 15; abundance: few; CDR3aa: CASRATGGENYGYTF; CDR3nt: TGTGCCAGCAGGGCCACAGGGGGCGAAAACTATGGCTACACCTTC
j_gene: TRBJ1-1; v_gene: TRBV5-8; d_gene: -; len: 16; abundance: -; CDR3aa: CASSLDVEVEDTEAFF; CDR3nt: TGTGCCAGCAGCTTGGACGTGGAGGTAGAGGACACTGAAGCTTTCTTT
j_gene: TRBJ2-1; v_gene: TRBV6-6; d_gene: TRBD2; len: 14; abundance: -; CDR3aa: CASGTSGGLNEQFF; CDR3nt: TGTGCCAGCGGGACTAGCGGGGGGTTAAATGAGCAGTTCTTC
j_gene: TRBJ2-3; v_gene: TRBV19; d_gene: TRBD1; len: 15; abundance: few; CDR3aa: CASSGTGISTDTQYF; CDR3nt: TGTGCCAGTAGCGGGACAGGCATAAGCACAGATACGCAGTATTTT
j_gene: TRBJ2-7; v_gene: TRBV29-1; d_gene: -; len: 13; abundance: -; CDR3aa: CSVFGVGSYEQYF; CDR3nt: TGCAGCGTTTTCGGGGTGGGGTCCTACGAGCAGTACTTC
j_gene: TRBJ2-1; v_gene: TRBV19; d_gene: -; len: 15; abundance: -; CDR3aa: CASSIFSGPYNEQFF; CDR3nt: TGTGCCAGTAGTATCTTTAGCGGACCCTACAATGAGCAGTTCTTC
j_gene: TRBJ2-1; v_gene: TRBV27; d_gene: -; len: 11; abundance: many; CDR3aa: CASSWGSEQFF; CDR3nt: TGTGCCAGCAGTTGGGGTAGTGAGCAGTTCTTC
j_gene: TRBJ2-5; v_gene: TRBV14; d_gene: -; len: 13; abundance: few; CDR3aa: CASSQDRAGTQYF; CDR3nt: TGTGCCAGCAGCCAAGATCGGGCGGGGACCCAGTACTTC
j_gene: TRBJ1-1; v_gene: TRBV12-5; d_gene: -; len: 17; abundance: few; CDR3aa: CASGFGGGTDTNTEAFF; CDR3nt: TGTGCTAGTGGCTTTGGAGGGGGTACCGACACAAACACTGAAGCTTTCTTT
j_gene: TRBJ2-7; v_gene: TRBV19; d_gene: TRBD1; len: 14; abundance: -; CDR3aa: CASSVGTGWYEQYF; CDR3nt: TGTGCCAGTAGTGTCGGGACAGGGTGGTACGAGCAGTACTTC
j_gene: TRBJ1-1; v_gene: TRBV19; d_gene: -; len: 12; abundance: few; CDR3aa: CASSRGPPEAFF; CDR3nt: TGTGCCAGTAGCAGGGGACCGCCCGAAGCTTTCTTT
j_gene: TRBJ2-1; v_gene: TRBV7-6; d_gene: TRBD1; len: 16; abundance: many; CDR3aa: CASSPGTGSSYNEQFF; CDR3nt: TGTGCCAGCAGCCCCGGGACAGGGAGCTCCTACAATGAGCAGTTCTTC
j_gene: TRBJ1-1; v_gene: TRBV28; d_gene: -; len: 19; abundance: few; CDR3aa: CASSFWGRMRRKELLEAFF; CDR3nt: TGTGCCAGCAGTTTTTGGGGAAGAATGCGAAGAAAAGAGCTCTTGGAAGCTTTCTTT
j_gene: TRBJ2-3; v_gene: TRBV7-6; d_gene: -; len: 14; abundance: few; CDR3aa: CASRPTESTDTQYF; CDR3nt: TGTGCCAGCAGACCGACAGAGAGCACAGATACGCAGTATTTT
j_gene: TRBJ2-1; v_gene: TRBV7-6; d_gene: -; len: 18; abundance: few; CDR3aa: CASSPEVGTQSSYNEQFF; CDR3nt: TGTGCCAGCAGCCCCGAAGTCGGAACACAGAGCTCCTACAATGAGCAGTTCTTC
j_gene: TRBJ1-4; v_gene: TRBV7-9; d_gene: -; len: 12; abundance: few; CDR3aa: CASRRRGEKLFF; CDR3nt: TGTGCCAGCCGACGAAGGGGAGAAAAACTGTTTTTT
j_gene: TRBJ2-7; v_gene: TRBV6-6; d_gene: TRBD1; len: 17; abundance: -; CDR3aa: CASSSSPGQALRWEQYF; CDR3nt: TGTGCCAGCAGTTCGTCACCGGGACAGGCATTAAGGTGGGAGCAGTACTTC
j_gene: TRBJ2-1; v_gene: TRBV7-9; d_gene: -; len: 13; abundance: few; CDR3aa: CASSIALGWEQFF; CDR3nt: TGTGCCAGCAGTATAGCGTTGGGATGGGAGCAGTTCTTC
j_gene: TRBJ1-2; v_gene: TRBV7-9; d_gene: -; len: 16; abundance: few; CDR3aa: CASSLGGQGSLYGYTF; CDR3nt: TGTGCCAGCAGCTTAGGAGGACAAGGGTCCCTCTATGGCTACACCTTC
j_gene: TRBJ1-6; v_gene: TRBV7-3; d_gene: TRBD1; len: 17; abundance: many; CDR3aa: CASSLSPGQGYNSPLHF; CDR3nt: TGTGCCAGCAGCTTATCCCCGGGACAGGGTTACAATTCACCCCTCCACTTT
j_gene: TRBJ1-3; v_gene: TRBV2; d_gene: TRBD1; len: 15; abundance: -; CDR3aa: CASTTGTGRRNTIYF; CDR3nt: TGTGCCAGCACCACGGGGACAGGTCGCAGAAACACCATATATTTT
j_gene: TRBJ1-5; v_gene: TRBV18; d_gene: -; len: 16; abundance: -; CDR3aa: CASSPEQAYSNQPQHF; CDR3nt: TGTGCCAGCTCACCAGAGCAGGCGTATAGCAATCAGCCCCAGCATTTT
j_gene: TRBJ2-3; v_gene: TRBV6-1; d_gene: -; len: 15; abundance: few; CDR3aa: CASSSARPSTDTQYF; CDR3nt: TGTGCCAGCAGTTCCGCGCGCCCTAGCACAGATACGCAGTATTTT
j_gene: TRBJ2-1; v_gene: TRBV7-2; d_gene: TRBD2; len: 18; abundance: many; CDR3aa: CASSLAHYSGGFYNEQFF; CDR3nt: TGTGCCAGCAGCTTAGCCCACTATAGCGGGGGGTTCTACAATGAGCAGTTCTTC
j_gene: TRBJ1-5; v_gene: TRBV3-1; d_gene: -; len: 15; abundance: -; CDR3aa: CASSQGGSVNQPQHF; CDR3nt: TGTGCCAGCAGCCAAGGGGGTTCGGTCAATCAGCCCCAGCATTTT
j_gene: TRBJ2-2; v_gene: TRBV5-4; d_gene: TRBD1; len: 16; abundance: -; CDR3aa: CASSLVGQGSAGELFF; CDR3nt: TGTGCCAGCAGCTTGGTGGGACAGGGGTCTGCCGGGGAGCTGTTTTTT
j_gene: TRBJ1-1; v_gene: TRBV19; d_gene: TRBD1; len: 16; abundance: -; CDR3aa: CASSTRRDRMNTEAFF; CDR3nt: TGTGCCAGTAGTACCCGCCGGGACAGAATGAACACTGAAGCTTTCTTT
j_gene: TRBJ1-5; v_gene: TRBV7-6; d_gene: TRBD1; len: 16; abundance: many; CDR3aa: CASSLGTGGAGQPQHF; CDR3nt: TGTGCCAGCAGCTTAGGGACAGGGGGCGCCGGGCAGCCCCAGCATTTT
j_gene: TRBJ1-6; v_gene: TRBV7-9; d_gene: -; len: 15; abundance: -; CDR3aa: CASSLDLGGSSPLHF; CDR3nt: TGTGCCAGCAGCTTAGATTTAGGTGGGTCTTCACCCCTCCACTTT
j_gene: TRBJ2-5; v_gene: TRBV7-4; d_gene: TRBD1; len: 16; abundance: once; CDR3aa: CASSSIGGQTQETQYF; CDR3nt: TGTGCCAGCAGCTCCATAGGGGGACAGACTCAAGAGACCCAGTACTTC
j_gene: TRBJ1-5; v_gene: TRBV12-3/TRBV12-4; d_gene: TRBD1; len: 15; abundance: -; CDR3aa: CASSSMTGKDQPQHF; CDR3nt: TGTGCCAGCAGTTCCATGACAGGGAAGGATCAGCCCCAGCATTTT
j_gene: TRBJ2-3; v_gene: TRBV10-3; d_gene: TRBD2; len: 14; abundance: -; CDR3aa: CAIGLAGRTDTQYF; CDR3nt: TGTGCCATTGGACTAGCGGGGAGGACAGATACGCAGTATTTT
j_gene: TRBJ2-3; v_gene: TRBV7-6; d_gene: TRBD2; len: 16; abundance: many; CDR3aa: CASSSLAGGSWDTQYF; CDR3nt: TGTGCCAGCAGCTCGTTAGCGGGGGGATCGTGGGATACGCAGTATTTT